This TCR beta chain stems from a study of CD8 T cells in ankylosing spondylitis. Regarding the study as a whole: Reported data indicate significant enrichment of disease-linked clones within matched ankylosing spondylitis synovial fluid. A motif in TCR beta, a set of several highly homologous variants, appeared characteristic of ankylosing spondylitis blood.

TCRdb used MiXCR to reprocess the 5' RACE reads, holding one entry per CDR3 protein. The sample has 500,000 or so distinct CDR3 sequences, 5.3% seen once; the top ten hold under 4.5%. This clonotype was recorded a few times. Its antigen is unknown. This CDR3 spans 16 amino acids. Germline V gene sequence: CDR1 SGHTA, CDR2 FQGNSA. The V end lost 5 bases, the J end lost 8 bases, and 22 bases lay between the germline ends. J is TRBJ2-1 and V is TRBV7-2; D could derive from TRBD1 or TRBD2 (5 bases each). This receptor was identified in a male donor with ankylosing spondylitis. Sequencing was carried out using blood, either unsorted or a sorted T cell fraction (not recorded which). DNA for the CDR3: TGTGCCAGCAGCCAGAGGGATTGGGCAGGGTTGTATGAGCAGTTCTTC. Its protein product is CASSQRDWAGLYEQFF.